This T cell receptor beta chain was identified in a study of blood T cells in healthy people across ages. This clonotype was seen a handful of times. Peripheral blood from each donor was collected in a volume of 9.5 to 10 milliliters. A sample-barcoded 5' primer and a J-beta primer mix were used in a second PCR of roughly 6 to 11 cycles. One entry per CDR3 protein, called by TCRdb with MiXCR from the 5' RACE reads. Among 1.8 million or so distinct CDR3 sequences, about 39% were seen once, and the ten largest hold under 30%. Sequences were obtained from blood. The clonotype originates from a human donor in good health.

The CDR3 loop is CASTLGASNYGYTF. Here the CDR3 DNA reads TGTGCCAGCACCCTTGGGGCCTCTAACTATGGCTACACCTTC. This sequence joins TRBV12-3 or TRBV12-4 and TRBJ1-2; possibly TRBD1 for D (5 bases). This CDR3 region has 14 residues. The V end lost 7 bases, the J end lost 0 bases, and 12 bases lay between the germline ends.